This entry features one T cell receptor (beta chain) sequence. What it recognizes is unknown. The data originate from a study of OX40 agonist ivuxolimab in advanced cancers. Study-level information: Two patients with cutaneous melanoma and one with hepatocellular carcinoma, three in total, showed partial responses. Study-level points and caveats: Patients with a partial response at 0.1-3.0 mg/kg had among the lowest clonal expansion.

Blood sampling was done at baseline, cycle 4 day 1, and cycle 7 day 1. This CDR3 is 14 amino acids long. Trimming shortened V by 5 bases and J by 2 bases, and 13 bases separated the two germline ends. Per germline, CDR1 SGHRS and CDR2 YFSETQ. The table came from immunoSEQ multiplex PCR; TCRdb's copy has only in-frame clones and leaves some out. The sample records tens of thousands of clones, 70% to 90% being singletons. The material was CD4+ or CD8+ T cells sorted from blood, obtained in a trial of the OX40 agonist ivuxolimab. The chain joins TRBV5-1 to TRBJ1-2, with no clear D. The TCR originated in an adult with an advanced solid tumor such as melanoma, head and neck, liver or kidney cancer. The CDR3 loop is CASSPGPSNYGYTF. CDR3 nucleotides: TGCGCCAGCAGTCCTGGTCCCTCAAACTATGGCTACACCTTC.